The 28 T cell receptor beta chains given below trace back to one sample, sequenced in a study of cytomegalovirus exposure and HLA in healthy donors. The PCR ran on 60 Vbeta and 13 Jbeta primers. Sequencing was performed with immunoSEQ multiplex PCR; in TCRdb, only in-frame clones are kept and a portion is missing. The sample records around 180,000 clones, around 68% being singletons. Material for sequencing was PBMCs. The receptors originated from a girl under 18 in good health and CMV-seronegative.

CDR3 amino acids: CASSLEGVDEKLFF. The CDR3 nucleotides read TGTGCCAGCAGCTTGGAAGGGGTGGATGAAAAACTGTTTTTT. The chain is built from TRBV5-4 and TRBJ1-4; D may be TRBD1 (5 bases). Germline V gene sequence: CDR1 SGHNT, CDR2 YYREEE (reference sequence). This CDR3 spans 14 amino acids. Trimming took 0 bases from V and 6 from J, leaving 9 bases between them.

This chain links TRBV7-8 with TRBJ1-3, with 7 bases lining up with TRBD1. Germline assignment: CDR1 SGHVS and CDR2 FQNEAQ. The CDR3 has 16 amino acids. V shed 5 bases, J shed 0 bases, and the junction held 7 bases outside the gene matches. The CDR3 is CASSRYRTGSGNTIYF. The CDR3 DNA reads as TGTGCCAGCAGCCGGTACAGGACAGGCTCTGGAAACACCATATATTTT.

This rearrangement joins TRBV5-1 to TRBJ1-1; D is uncertain. CDR1 is SGHRS and CDR2 is YFSETQ in the germline V gene. This CDR3 has 14 residues. Trimming cost V 5 bases and J 6 bases, with 17 bases left between them. As DNA, the CDR3 is TGCGCCAGCAGAGAGGGTCCTCTTGGCCCTGAAGCTTTCTTT. Its translation is CASREGPLGPEAFF.

The chain couples TRBV9 to TRBJ1-2; D gene ambiguous. The CDR3 consists of 13 residues. With 0 bases removed from V and 8 bases from J, the gap between germline ends came to 11 bases. The germline CDR1 and CDR2 sequences are SGDLS and YYNGEE. For the CDR3, the DNA is TGTGCCAGCAGCGTAGGTCCGGGAGGCGGCTACACCTTC. Its translation is CASSVGPGGGYTF. The entire variable domain, with the rest obtained from reference TRBV9 and TRBJ1-2, is as follows: DSGVTQTPKHLITATGQRVTLRCSPRSGDLSVYWYQQSLDQGLQFLIQYYNGEERAKGNILERFSAQQFPDLHSELNLSSLELGDSALYFCASSVGPGGGYTFGSGTRLTVV.

The CDR3 DNA sequence: TGTGCCAGCGAACCGGGACAGGGCTACGAGCAGTACTTC. This sequence encodes CASEPGQGYEQYF. The gene calls are TRBV6-1 and TRBJ2-7; 9 bases map to TRBD1. The CDR3 sequence is 13 residues long. V was clipped by 8 bases and J by 3 bases; unmatched bases: 5. Germline CDR1 and CDR2: MNHNS and SASEGT.

The gene calls are TRBV11-2 and TRBJ1-4, with D possibly matching TRBD1 (6 bases). The CDR3 contains 15 residues. The V and J ends lost 0 bases and 5 bases respectively, with 10 bases between them. Germline V lookup: CDR1 SGHAT, CDR2 FQNNGV. CDR3 nucleotides: TGTGCCAGCAGCTTAGAGAGGGGGTGGAATGAAAAACTGTTTTTT. It specifies CASSLERGWNEKLFF.

The V call is TRBV13, the J call TRBJ2-7, with D perhaps TRBD2 (7 bases). The CDR3 is 14 amino acids. V shed 6 bases and J shed 3 bases, with 15 bases lying between them. Germline lookup yields CDR1 PRHDT and CDR2 FYEKMQ (reference sequence). CDR3 sequence reads: CASRQGGGFYEQYF. In nucleotides, the CDR3 is TGTGCCAGCAGGCAAGGGGGGGGATTCTACGAGCAGTACTTC.

The rearrangement uses TRBV2 and TRBJ2-1; 12 nucleotides agree with TRBD2. CDR1 is SNHLY and CDR2 is FYNNEI in the germline V gene. Trimming removed 5 bases from V and 2 bases from J; junction bases left unmatched: 4. This CDR3 has 16 amino acids. This CDR3 is CASSSSGGEPYNEQFF. The CDR3, as DNA: TGTGCCAGCAGTTCTAGCGGGGGGGAACCCTACAATGAGCAGTTCTTC.

This clone was detected only once. The rearrangement uses TRBV27 and TRBJ1-2; TRBD1 aligns across 7 bases. The CDR3 has 14 amino acids. The V gene end was trimmed by 0 bases and the J gene end by 8 bases; junction bases not matched to a gene: 6. The germline gives CDR1 MNHEY, CDR2 SMNVEV (reference sequence). The CDR3 loop reads CASSLSWDRRGYTF. The CDR3 DNA is TGTGCCAGCAGTTTATCGTGGGACAGAAGGGGCTACACCTTC.

The chain recombines TRBV23-1 with TRBJ1-1; a weak D match, TRBD1 (6 bases). TRBV23-1 is an ORF, and what it does is uncertain. V gave up 0 bases and J gave up 5 bases, with 13 bases separating them. The CDR3 has 15 residues. The DNA of the CDR3 is TGCGCCAGCAGTCAATCGGGGGGGGCGGGAACTGAAGCTTTCTTT. Protein: CASSQSGGAGTEAFF.

The chain carries TRBV5-6 and TRBJ1-4; 8 nucleotides line up with TRBD1. The CDR3 extends over 18 amino acids. The ends lost 0 bases at V and 7 bases at J; junction bases unmatched: 14. Germline lookup yields CDR1 SGHDT and CDR2 YYEEEE. CDR3 sequence reads: CASSLVRQGTPVGEKLFF. CDR3 sequence (DNA): TGTGCCAGCAGCTTGGTGCGACAGGGGACCCCCGTGGGTGAAAAACTGTTTTTT.

The chain couples TRBV11-2 to TRBJ2-5, with D possibly matching TRBD1 (6 bases). The germline V gene encodes CDR1 SGHAT and CDR2 FQNNGV. V was clipped by 4 bases and J by 3 bases, with 12 bases between them. The CDR3 spans 14 residues. Here the CDR3 reads CASSSIHREETQYF. The CDR3 DNA follows: TGTGCCAGCAGCTCCATCCACAGGGAAGAGACCCAGTACTTC.

The chain joins TRBV15 to TRBJ2-1; 9 bases are shared with TRBD2. After removal of 4 bases from V and 0 bases from J, the junction contained 4 bases not matched to a gene. Germline CDR1 reads LNHNV; CDR2 reads YYDKDF (reference sequence). This CDR3 contains 16 residues. The CDR3: CATSKSSGASYNEQFF. DNA of the CDR3: TGTGCCACCAGCAAATCTAGCGGGGCCTCCTACAATGAGCAGTTCTTC.

This clone showed up just a few times. The rearrangement joins TRBV9 to TRBJ1-1; D gene unclear. Germline V CDR1 and CDR2: SGDLS, YYNGEE. V was cut by 5 bases and J by 4 bases, with 15 bases left in between. CDR3 length: 14 amino acids. CDR3 residues: CASRDGRVFTEAFF. CDR3 DNA sequence: TGTGCCAGCAGGGACGGGAGGGTTTTCACTGAAGCTTTCTTT.

The CDR3 spells CSVAGEYGYTF. In nucleotides, the CDR3 is TGCAGCGTCGCAGGCGAATATGGCTACACCTTC. The rearrangement uses TRBV29-1 and TRBJ1-2; D is undetermined. This CDR3 region has 11 residues. The V and J ends lost 6 bases and 5 bases respectively, with 10 bases between them. Germline CDR1 and CDR2: SQVTM and ANQGSEA.

This clone was seen a single time. The chain has TRBV7-6 and TRBJ2-5; TRBD1 aligns across 12 bases. Germline loops: CDR1 SGHVS, CDR2 FNYEAQ. The CDR3 is 16 residues long. V was clipped by 6 bases and J by 4 bases; unmatched bases: 9. The CDR3 bases are TGTGCCAGCAGACTGGGACAGGGGGCATGGGCAGAGACCCAGTACTTC. Protein: CASRLGQGAWAETQYF.

The V gene is TRBV6-5, the J gene TRBJ1-6; D gene unclear. CDR1 is MNHEY, CDR2 SVGAGI, per germline. Trimming shortened V by 6 bases and J by 4 bases, and 10 bases separated the two germline ends. The CDR3 loop spans 14 amino acids. For the CDR3, the DNA is TGTGCCAGCAGCTACAATAGTTATAATTCACCCCTCCACTTT. It codes for CASSYNSYNSPLHF.

The V gene is TRBV7-9, the J gene TRBJ2-3; D possibly corresponds to TRBD1 (7 bases). This CDR3 is built from 16 residues. Trimming took 5 bases from V and 4 from J, leaving 19 bases between them. CDR1 and CDR2 (germline): SEHNR, FQNEAQ (reference sequence). The CDR3 region has the DNA TGTGCCAGCAGCCTTGGAGGGGGGACAGAAGCAGATACGCAGTATTTT. It translates to CASSLGGGTEADTQYF.

CDR3 nucleotide sequence: TGTGCCAGCAGTTCACCCACCATCGGACTGAACACCGGGGAGCTGTTTTTT. Its translation: CASSSPTIGLNTGELFF. The V call is TRBV6-9, the J call TRBJ2-2, with D possibly matching TRBD2 (5 bases). CDR3 length equals 17 residues. Trimming cost V 4 bases and J 1 base, with 16 bases left between them. Germline V gene sequence: CDR1 MNHGY, CDR2 SVAAGI.

The chain couples TRBV15 to TRBJ2-1; maybe TRBD2 (7 bases). This CDR3 spans 18 amino acids. Germline V gives CDR1 LNHNV, CDR2 YYDKDF (reference sequence). Trimming took off 0 bases at V and 5 bases at J, with 20 bases between the two ends. DNA for the CDR3: TGTGCCACCAGCAGAGATCCCTTGAGGGGGGGCGAGAACAATGAGCAGTTCTTC. It translates to CATSRDPLRGGENNEQFF.

The V and J genes are TRBV29-1 and TRBJ2-7; 12 bases line up with TRBD2. CDR1 is SQVTM, CDR2 ANQGSEA, per germline. The CDR3 consists of 13 residues. J gave up 3 bases and V 6 bases, and 3 bases lay outside the gene matches. The CDR3 is CSVASGGDYEQYF. DNA for the CDR3: TGCAGCGTGGCTAGCGGGGGGGACTACGAGCAGTACTTC.

The J gene is TRBJ1-5, the V gene TRBV29-1; D may be TRBD1 (5 bases). The CDR3 is made up of 13 amino acids. Germline CDR1 and CDR2: SQVTM and ANQGSEA. V lost 3 bases and J lost 1, with 7 bases in between. The chain's CDR3 is CSVDSGSNQPQHF. In DNA, the CDR3 is TGCAGCGTTGATTCAGGGAGCAATCAGCCCCAGCATTTT.

The chain couples TRBV18 to TRBJ2-7, with 7 bases aligning to TRBD1. The CDR3 runs to 13 residues. Germline V lookup: CDR1 KGHSH, CDR2 LQKENI. The V gene end was trimmed by 3 bases and the J gene end by 3 bases; junction bases not matched to a gene: 2. This chain's CDR3 is CASSPGTDYEQYF. The CDR3 DNA reads as TGTGCCAGCTCACCGGGGACAGACTACGAGCAGTACTTC.

The chain has TRBV6-6 and TRBJ2-6; weak D call: TRBD1 (6 bases). CDR3 length equals 16 residues. The V and J ends lost 0 bases and 3 bases respectively, with 9 bases between them. The V gene's germline CDR1 is MNHNY and CDR2 SVGAGI (reference sequence). CDR3 in amino acids: CASSYSGARGANVLTF. In nucleotides, the CDR3 is TGTGCCAGCAGTTACTCGGGGGCGCGTGGGGCCAACGTCCTGACTTTC.

This clone was detected only a few times. This chain uses TRBV15 with TRBJ1-1; unclear D gene. The CDR3 sequence is 14 residues long. Per the germline V gene, CDR1 is LNHNV and CDR2 is YYDKDF (reference sequence). Trimming shortened V by 2 bases and J by 0 bases, and 7 bases separated the two germline ends. The CDR3 DNA is TGTGCCACCAGCAGAACTCGTATGAACACTGAAGCTTTCTTT. Translation: CATSRTRMNTEAFF. Combining the CDR3 with reference TRBV15 and TRBJ1-1 gives the whole variable domain DAMVIQNPRYQVTQFGKPVTLSCSQTLNHNVMYWYQQKSSQAPKLLFHYYDKDFNNEADTPDNFQSRRPNTSFCFLDIRSPGLGDTAMYLCATSRTRMNTEAFFGQGTRLTVV.

The chain is built from TRBV6-5 and TRBJ2-7; 11 nucleotides agree with TRBD1. In germline, CDR1 is MNHEY, CDR2 SVGAGI. Unmatched junction bases numbered 9, after V lost 6 bases and J lost 5 bases. This CDR3 is 15 amino acids long. CDR3 nucleotide sequence: TGTGCCAGCAGCCCAGGGACAGGGGGTTACGACGAGCAGTACTTC. Amino acids: CASSPGTGGYDEQYF.

The CDR3 here is CASSGGQGSGNTIYF. In nucleotides, the CDR3 is TGTGCCAGCAGCGGGGGACAGGGATCTGGAAACACCATATATTTT. J is TRBJ1-3 and V is TRBV9; 9 positions match TRBD1. The CDR3 runs to 15 residues. CDR1 SGDLS and CDR2 YYNGEE come from the germline V gene. V gave up 3 bases and J gave up 1 base; unmatched junction bases: 2.

This clone was counted once. At one end the junction does not follow the germline gene, possibly because of a read error. The chain is built from TRBV27 and TRBJ2-5, with 8 bases lining up with TRBD2. Per the germline V gene, CDR1 is MNHEY and CDR2 is SMNVEV (reference sequence). There are 14 residues in the CDR3. The CDR3 nucleotides are TGTGCCAGCAGCAATCGGGAGGGGGAAGAGGCCCAGTACTTC. This codes for CASSNREGEEAQYF.